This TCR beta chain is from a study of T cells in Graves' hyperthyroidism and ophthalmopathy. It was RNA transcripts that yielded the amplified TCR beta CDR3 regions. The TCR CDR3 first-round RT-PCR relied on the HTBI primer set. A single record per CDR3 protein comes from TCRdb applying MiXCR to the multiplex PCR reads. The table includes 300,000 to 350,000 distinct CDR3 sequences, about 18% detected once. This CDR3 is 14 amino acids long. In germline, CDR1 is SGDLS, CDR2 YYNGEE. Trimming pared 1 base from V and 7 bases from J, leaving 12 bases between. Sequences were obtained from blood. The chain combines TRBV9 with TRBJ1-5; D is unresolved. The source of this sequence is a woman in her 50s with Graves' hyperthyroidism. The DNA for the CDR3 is TGTGCCAGCAGCGTATGGGGTTTAGGGCAGCCCCAGCATTTT. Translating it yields CASSVWGLGQPQHF.